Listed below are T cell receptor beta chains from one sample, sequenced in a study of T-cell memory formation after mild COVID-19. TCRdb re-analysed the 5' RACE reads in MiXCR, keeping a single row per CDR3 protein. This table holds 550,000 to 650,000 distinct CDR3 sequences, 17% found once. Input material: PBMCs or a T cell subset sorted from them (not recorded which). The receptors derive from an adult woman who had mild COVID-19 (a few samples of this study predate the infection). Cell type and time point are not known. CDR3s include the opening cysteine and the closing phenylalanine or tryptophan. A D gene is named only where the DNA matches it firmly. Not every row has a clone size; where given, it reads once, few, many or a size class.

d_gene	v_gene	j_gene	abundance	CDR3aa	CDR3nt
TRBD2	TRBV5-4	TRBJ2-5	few	CASSIFGLAGDQETQYF	TGTGCCAGCAGCATCTTCGGACTAGCGGGGGACCAAGAGACCCAGTACTTC
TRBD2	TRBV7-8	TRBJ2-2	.	CASSVSGSHGTGELFF	TGTGCCAGCAGCGTTAGCGGGAGTCACGGGACCGGGGAGCTGTTTTTT
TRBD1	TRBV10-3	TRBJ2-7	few	CAMRTGGQNEQYF	TGTGCCATGAGGACAGGGGGTCAAAACGAGCAGTACTTC
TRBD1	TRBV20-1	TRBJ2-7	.	CSARQASNRGHYDEQYF	TGCAGTGCTAGGCAGGCATCGAACAGGGGGCATTACGACGAGCAGTACTTC
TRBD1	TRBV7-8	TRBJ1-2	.	CASSSQQGGYGYTF	TGTGCCAGCAGCTCGCAACAGGGGGGCTATGGCTACACCTTC
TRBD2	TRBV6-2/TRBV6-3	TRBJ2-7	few	CASALAGRKSYEQYF	TGTGCCAGCGCCTTAGCGGGACGGAAATCCTACGAGCAGTACTTC
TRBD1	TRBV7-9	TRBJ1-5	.	CASSLSGGVPDQPQHF	TGTGCCAGCAGCTTATCAGGGGGAGTACCGGATCAGCCCCAGCATTTT
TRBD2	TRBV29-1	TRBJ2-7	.	CSVEVGLGLYEQYF	TGCAGCGTTGAAGTTGGGCTGGGACTATACGAGCAGTACTTC
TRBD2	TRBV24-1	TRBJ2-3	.	CATSDRALADSSTDTQYF	TGTGCCACCAGTGACCGGGCCCTAGCGGATTCTAGCACAGATACGCAGTATTTT
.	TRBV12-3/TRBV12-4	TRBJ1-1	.	CASSFVEGQGAFF	TGTGCCAGCAGTTTTGTGGAGGGCCAGGGAGCTTTCTTT
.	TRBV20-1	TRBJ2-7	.	CSASDEGHEQYF	TGCAGTGCTAGTGATGAGGGCCACGAGCAGTACTTC
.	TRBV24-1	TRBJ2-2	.	CATLGAGTGELFF	TGTGCCACCTTGGGGGCAGGCACCGGGGAGCTGTTTTTT
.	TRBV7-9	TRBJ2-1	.	CASSSGVSYNEQFF	TGTGCCAGCAGTTCAGGGGTTTCCTACAATGAGCAGTTCTTC
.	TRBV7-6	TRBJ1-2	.	CASSLRTPGTANYGYTF	TGTGCCAGCAGCTTGCGGACTCCGGGAACGGCAAACTATGGCTACACCTTC
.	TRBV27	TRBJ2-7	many	CASSRGRSYEQYF	TGTGCCAGCAGCCGAGGACGCTCCTACGAGCAGTACTTC
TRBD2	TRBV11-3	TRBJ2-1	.	CASSLKPTETSGSWYEQFF	TGTGCCAGCAGCTTAAAACCGACGGAGACTAGCGGGAGTTGGTATGAGCAGTTCTTC
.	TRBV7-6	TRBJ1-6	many	CASSLPGGSPLHF	TGTGCCAGCAGCTTACCGGGGGGTTCACCCCTCCACTTT
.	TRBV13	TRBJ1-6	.	CASSLVHSGASYNSPLHF	TGTGCCAGCAGCTTAGTTCATTCCGGGGCCTCTTATAATTCACCCCTCCACTTT
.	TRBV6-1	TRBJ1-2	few	CASRAGLEAVYGYTF	TGTGCCAGCAGGGCAGGGTTAGAGGCGGTGTATGGCTACACCTTC
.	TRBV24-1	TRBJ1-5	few	CATSRTPAIGPQHF	TGTGCCACCAGCCGGACTCCCGCAATAGGGCCCCAGCATTTT
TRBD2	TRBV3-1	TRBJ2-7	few	CASSQDVGLAGVAQYF	TGTGCCAGCAGCCAAGATGTGGGACTAGCGGGAGTGGCGCAGTACTTC
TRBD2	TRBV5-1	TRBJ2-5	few	CASGQIAGVRQETQYF	TGCGCCAGCGGACAAATAGCGGGAGTGCGGCAAGAGACCCAGTACTTC
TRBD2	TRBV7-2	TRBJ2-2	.	CASSSTSGATTGELFF	TGTGCCAGCAGCTCTACTAGCGGGGCCACCACCGGGGAGCTGTTTTTT
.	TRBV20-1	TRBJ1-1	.	CSASPSGQNTEAFF	TGCAGTGCTAGCCCGTCCGGACAGAACACTGAAGCTTTCTTT
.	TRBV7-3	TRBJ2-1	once	CASSLYSANNEQFF	TGTGCCAGCAGCTTATATAGCGCTAACAATGAGCAGTTCTTC
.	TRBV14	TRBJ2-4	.	CASSQDPPWAGSAAKNIQYF	TGTGCCAGCAGCCAAGATCCTCCCTGGGCAGGCAGTGCAGCCAAAAACATTCAGTACTTC
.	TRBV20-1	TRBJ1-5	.	CSAASSNQPQHF	TGCAGTGCGGCCAGTAGCAATCAGCCCCAGCATTTT
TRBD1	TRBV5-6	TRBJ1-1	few	CASSLGDRGGTEAFF	TGTGCCAGCAGTTTAGGGGACAGGGGGGGCACTGAAGCTTTCTTT
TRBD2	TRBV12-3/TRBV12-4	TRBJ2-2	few	CASPTMGGRTGELFF	TGTGCCAGCCCTACAATGGGAGGGCGGACCGGGGAGCTGTTTTTT
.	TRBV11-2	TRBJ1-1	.	CASSSQTRVTEAFF	TGTGCCAGCAGCTCCCAGACGCGGGTTACTGAAGCTTTCTTT
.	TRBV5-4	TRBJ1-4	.	CASSLSSGAPPATNEKLFF	TGTGCCAGCAGCTTAAGCTCAGGAGCCCCTCCTGCAACTAATGAAAAACTGTTTTTT
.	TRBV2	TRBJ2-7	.	CASSEVGRQYEQYF	TGTGCCAGCAGTGAAGTCGGGAGACAGTACGAGCAGTACTTC
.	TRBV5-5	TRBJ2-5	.	CASSSPTTSQETQYF	TGTGCCAGCAGCTCTCCGACTACTAGCCAAGAGACCCAGTACTTC